The source of this T cell receptor (beta chain) is a study of OX40 agonist ivuxolimab in advanced cancers. The study sampled blood at baseline, cycle 4 day 1, and cycle 7 day 1. Deletions cut 1 base from V and 0 bases from J, with 14 bases between. The CDR3 length is 17 residues. Germline lookup yields CDR1 SEHNR and CDR2 FQNEAQ (reference sequence). The table lists this clone with a count of one. The repertoire was sequenced with immunoSEQ multiplex PCR; TCRdb's copy has only in-frame clones and lacks some. The sample yields about 90,000 clones, 80% to 90% seen once. The TCR was taken from an adult with an advanced solid tumor such as melanoma, head and neck, liver or kidney cancer. The sequencing here drew on CD4+ or CD8+ T cells sorted from blood, taken in a trial of the OX40 agonist ivuxolimab. V gene TRBV7-9 combines with J gene TRBJ2-3, with D hard to call. CDR3 DNA: TGTGCCAGCAGCTTAGGAAGGGCCATCGACAGCACAGATACGCAGTATTTT. Translating gives CASSLGRAIDSTDTQYF. Combining the CDR3 with reference TRBV7-9 and TRBJ2-3 gives the whole variable domain DTGVSQNPRHKITKRGQNVTFRCDPISEHNRLYWYRQTLGQGPEFLTYFQNEAQLEKSRLLSDRFSAERPKGSFSTLEIQRTEQGDSAMYLCASSLGRAIDSTDTQYFGPGTRLTVL.